The next 25 T cell receptor beta chains were all read from a single sample in a study of blood T cells in healthy people across ages. With a J-beta primer mix and a sample-barcoded 5' primer, a second PCR ran about 7 to 12 cycles. A single record per CDR3 protein comes from TCRdb applying MiXCR to the 5' RACE reads. Among 450,000 to 600,000 distinct CDR3 sequences listed, about 25% were seen once. The same specimen was also included in a second study, on T cells of mothers and their children.

Source material: blood. The receptors were sampled from a boy aged 2 to 9 in good health.

This clonotype was counted between two and nine times. V gene TRBV10-3 combines with J gene TRBJ2-1, with a tentative D call TRBD2 (5 bases). Looked up from germline, CDR1 is ENHRY and CDR2 is SYGVKD. The CDR3 length is 16 residues. Trimming removed 1 base from V and 1 base from J, with 11 bases in between. The CDR3 nucleotides are TGTGCCATCAGTGAGTTTACTAGGATGTCCTACAATGAGCAGTTCTTC. Encoded protein: CAISEFTRMSYNEQFF.

The genes are TRBV19 and TRBJ2-6, with 7 bases fitting TRBD1. The V gene end was trimmed by 10 bases and the J gene end by 2 bases; junction bases not matched to a gene: 8. Germline V gives CDR1 LNHDA, CDR2 SQIVND (reference sequence). There are 15 residues in the CDR3. This CDR3 is CATTLTGAGANVLTF. CDR3 sequence (DNA): TGTGCCACGACCTTAACAGGGGCTGGGGCCAACGTCCTGACTTTC.

There are a few counts of this clonotype. The V call is TRBV29-1, the J call TRBJ2-1, with no clear D. Germline V gene data show CDR1 as SQVTM and CDR2 as ANQGSEA. V was pared by 8 bases and J by 13 bases, with 21 bases between. The CDR3 is made up of 12 amino acids. The CDR3 here is CSSTAPDGSQFF. The CDR3 coding sequence is TGCAGCTCGACGGCTCCTGACGGCAGTCAGTTCTTC.

The CDR3 here is CASSLHGNEETQYF. Written as DNA, the CDR3 is TGTGCCAGCAGCTTACACGGAAACGAAGAGACCCAGTACTTC. The rearrangement links TRBV12-3 or TRBV12-4 to TRBJ2-5; no reliable D call. The V end was cut by 6 bases, the J end by 3 bases, with 14 bases between. The CDR3 runs 14 residues.

The chain employs TRBV12-3 or TRBV12-4 and TRBJ1-2, with no clear D. This CDR3 has 12 amino acids. The V gene lost 5 bases and the J gene lost 8 bases, with 12 bases spanning the gap. The CDR3 loop reads CASSRTQRGYTF. CDR3 sequence (DNA): TGTGCCAGCAGTCGGACCCAAAGGGGCTACACCTTC.

This clonotype was observed a handful of times. V is TRBV3-1 and J is TRBJ1-3, with D possibly matching TRBD1 (5 bases). The CDR3 sequence is 18 residues long. The germline V and J ends were trimmed by 0 bases and 1 base, with 16 bases remaining between them. Germline V CDR1 and CDR2: LGHDT, YNNKEL (reference sequence). The CDR3 DNA is TGTGCCAGCAGCCAAGAGAGTTCCAGGGCACTATCTGGAAACACCATATATTTT. Its protein is CASSQESSRALSGNTIYF.

This clonotype was observed a few times. The chain uses TRBV27 and TRBJ2-2; D remains ambiguous. The length of the CDR3 is 14 residues. The germline CDR1 and CDR2 sequences are MNHEY and SMNVEV (reference sequence). V was clipped by 4 bases and J by 1 base, with 7 bases between them. CDR3 nucleotides: TGTGCCAGCAGTTCCTTTCTGAACACCGGGGAGCTGTTTTTT. Protein product: CASSSFLNTGELFF.

A few counts support this clonotype. The rearrangement joins TRBV4-1 to TRBJ2-5; perhaps TRBD1 as D (5 bases). The J call may be mistaken, given a closer DNA end match to TRBJ2-1. This CDR3 contains 12 residues. The V gene's germline CDR1 is MGHRA and CDR2 YSYEKL. CDR3 sequence: CASSRIGVLQFF. The CDR3 DNA sequence: TGCGCCAGCAGCCGGATAGGGGTTTTGCAGTTCTTC.

This chain connects TRBV12-3 or TRBV12-4 to TRBJ2-5, with D perhaps assigned TRBD1 or TRBD2 (5 bases each). TRBJ2-1 matches the DNA end more closely, so the J call is doubtful. CDR3 size: 15 residues. CDR3 region: CASTPRRDHYNEQFF. In DNA, the CDR3 is TGTGCCAGCACCCCACGCCGGGACCATTACAATGAGCAGTTCTTC.

This clonotype has just a few counts. The rearrangement joins TRBV2 to TRBJ2-7, with a possible D match to TRBD2 (6 bases). Germline V gene data show CDR1 as SNHLY and CDR2 as FYNNEI. This CDR3 has 14 amino acids. The V gene lost 3 bases and the J gene lost 5 bases, with 14 bases spanning the gap. CDR3 region: CASSDPGVSHEQYF. The CDR3 DNA reads TGTGCCAGCAGTGATCCGGGAGTAAGCCACGAGCAGTACTTC.

This clonotype has a handful of counts. The chain employs TRBV30 and TRBJ1-6; D unresolved. CDR3 size: 13 residues. Germline values: CDR1 GTSNPN, CDR2 SVGIG (reference sequence). Trimming cost V 4 bases and J 8 bases, with 12 bases left between them. CDR3 sequence: CAWTRLGYSPLHF. CDR3 sequence (DNA): TGTGCCTGGACGCGACTCGGCTATTCACCCCTCCACTTT.

The rearrangement links TRBV30 to TRBJ2-7, with D unclear. Trimming shortened V by 4 bases and J by 0 bases, and 13 bases separated the two germline ends. CDR1 is GTSNPN and CDR2 is SVGIG in the germline V gene (reference sequence). CDR3 length: 14 amino acids. In DNA form, the CDR3 reads TGTGCCTGGACCAAAGGGCTGAGCTCCTACGAGCAGTACTTC. It specifies CAWTKGLSSYEQYF. The entire variable domain, with the rest obtained from reference TRBV30 and TRBJ2-7, is as follows: SQTIHQWPATLVQPVGSPLSLECTVEGTSNPNLYWYRQAAGRGLQLLFYSVGIGQISSEVPQNLSASRPQDRQFILSSKKLLLSDSGFYLCAWTKGLSSYEQYFGPGTRLTVT.

CDR3 bases: TGCAGTGCTAGCAACCCACAACAGGGGGACTATGGCTACACCTTC. This translates into CSASNPQQGDYGYTF. The genes are TRBV20-1 and TRBJ1-2, with 8 positions matching TRBD1. Germline loops: CDR1 DFQATT, CDR2 SNEGSKA (reference sequence). This CDR3 spans 15 amino acids. With 3 bases clipped from V and 3 bases from J, the junction kept 9 bases outside the gene matches.

This clonotype was detected a few times. The gene calls are TRBV7-8 and TRBJ1-4; D uncertain. The CDR3 loop spans 14 amino acids. Trimming removed 0 bases from V and 6 bases from J, with 8 bases in between. Germline V lookup: CDR1 SGHVS, CDR2 FQNEAQ. CDR3: CASSLARGDEKLFF. The CDR3 DNA is TGTGCCAGCAGCTTAGCGCGTGGAGATGAAAAACTGTTTTTT. Full variable domain (outside the CDR3, taken from reference TRBV7-8 and TRBJ1-4): GAGVSQSPRYKVAKRGQDVALRCDPISGHVSLFWYQQALGQGPEFLTYFQNEAQLDKSGLPSDRFFAERPEGSVSTLKIQRTQQEDSAVYLCASSLARGDEKLFFGSGTQLSVL.

The chain has TRBV20-1 and TRBJ2-1; D gene uncertain. Germline V lookup: CDR1 DFQATT, CDR2 SNEGSKA (reference sequence). V dropped 1 base and J dropped 6 bases, with 13 bases sitting between them. This CDR3 is 14 amino acids long. Here the CDR3 reads CSARGMGMGNEQFF. DNA of the CDR3: TGCAGTGCTAGAGGTATGGGGATGGGCAATGAGCAGTTCTTC.

The V call is TRBV4-3, the J call TRBJ2-5; no clear D gene. The J call may be in error: the DNA end matches TRBJ2-1 better. CDR1 and CDR2 from the germline V gene are LGHNA and YSLEER. The CDR3 loop spans 13 amino acids. CDR3 bases: TGCGCCAGCAGCCAAGATATCGGTAATGAGCAGTTCTTC. The encoded protein is CASSQDIGNEQFF.

J is TRBJ2-5 and V is TRBV5-1; 8 positions match TRBD2. V lost 6 bases, J lost 1 base, and 14 bases stayed unmatched. The CDR3 contains 17 residues. Per the germline V gene, CDR1 is SGHRS and CDR2 is YFSETQ. The CDR3 spells CASKLSGGVSLQETQYF. CDR3 nucleotides: TGCGCCAGCAAGCTTTCCGGGGGGGTTAGCCTCCAAGAGACCCAGTACTTC.

This chain links TRBV29-1 with TRBJ2-5, with 14 bases lining up with TRBD2. The J call may be in error: the DNA end matches TRBJ2-1 better. The CDR3 spans 17 residues. Germline CDR1 and CDR2: SQVTM and ANQGSEA. In nucleotides, the CDR3 is TGCAGCGTGGCGCAAGAAGGGACTAGCGGGAGAAGGAGTGAGCAGTTCTTC. It codes for CSVAQEGTSGRRSEQFF.

This clonotype came up a few times. This chain connects TRBV7-9 to TRBJ2-3, with TRBD2 identical over 9 bases. Trimming at V came to 5 bases and at J to 6 bases, leaving 6 bases not matched to a gene. The CDR3 runs 14 residues. CDR1 is SEHNR, CDR2 FQNEAQ, per germline (reference sequence). DNA of the CDR3: TGTGCCAGCAGCCCCGGACTAGCGCGGGATACGCAGTATTTT. Translated: CASSPGLARDTQYF.

The chain links TRBV7-9 to TRBJ2-5, with D possibly TRBD1 on 5 matching bases. The J call may be mistaken, given a closer DNA end match to TRBJ2-7. Germline CDR1 SEHNR, CDR2 FQNEAQ (reference sequence). The CDR3 totals 16 residues. This CDR3 reads CASSLGWGGASYEQYF. Written as DNA, the CDR3 is TGTGCCAGCAGCTTAGGATGGGGTGGGGCCTCCTACGAGCAGTACTTC.

This clonotype was observed a few times. A read error may explain this, as a much larger clone is one base away. The gene calls are TRBV10-3 and TRBJ2-1; D remains unclear. Germline lookup yields CDR1 ENHRY and CDR2 SYGVKD. Trimming stripped 6 bases from V and 0 bases from J, with 6 bases between. The CDR3 totals 13 residues. CDR3 in DNA: TGTGCCATCAGGGGGATCTCCTACAATGAGCAGTTCTTC. This translates into CAIRGISYNEQFF.

J is TRBJ1-2 and V is TRBV18; no firm D call. CDR3 size: 14 residues. CDR1 and CDR2 (germline): KGHSH, LQKENI. Trimming cost V 2 bases and J 1 base, with 8 bases left between them. CDR3 nucleotide sequence: TGTGCCAGCTCACCAGTGGCAGATAACTATGGCTACACCTTC. Translation: CASSPVADNYGYTF.

V and J are TRBV30 and TRBJ1-1, with 7 bases matching TRBD1. Per the germline V gene, CDR1 is GTSNPN and CDR2 is SVGIG (reference sequence). J gave up 3 bases and V 4 bases, and 11 bases lay outside the gene matches. The CDR3 runs 15 residues. The CDR3: CAWTGTALTDTEAFF. The CDR3 DNA reads as TGTGCCTGGACCGGGACAGCCCTGACGGACACTGAAGCTTTCTTT.

The rearrangement links TRBV7-9 to TRBJ1-1, with D perhaps TRBD1 (6 bases). V was trimmed by 4 bases and J by 5 bases, leaving 11 bases between them. CDR1 and CDR2 (germline): SEHNR, FQNEAQ (reference sequence). The CDR3 has 13 residues. The CDR3 nucleotides read TGTGCCAGCAGCTGGCCGAGGGGGACTGAAGCTTTCTTT. This translates into CASSWPRGTEAFF.

There are a few counts of this clonotype. CDR3 DNA sequence: TGTGCCAGCAGTTACGATACTAGGAAGCAAGAGACCCAGTACTTC. Amino acids: CASSYDTRKQETQYF. The rearrangement links TRBV6-2 or TRBV6-3 to TRBJ2-5, with D maybe TRBD2 (5 bases). There are 15 residues in the CDR3. Germline V gene sequence: CDR1 MNHEY, CDR2 SVGEGT. V gave up 2 bases and J gave up 2 bases, with 12 bases separating them.